Sequencing of this TCR beta chain was carried out in a study of tumor and adjacent non-tumor tissue in lung cancer. Whole-study context: Patients comprised about a dozen adenocarcinoma, a couple of squamous cell carcinoma and 1 small cell lung cancer. Each sample yielded about 4.17 million productive TCRbeta reads on average. Findings and caveats of the study: Compared with tumor, normal lung showed significantly lower TCR diversity.

There are 14 residues in the CDR3. CDR1 is LGHNA and CDR2 is YNFKEQ in the germline V gene. The library came from three nested PCR rounds adapted from ARM-PCR protocols. MiXCR, applied by TCRdb to the multiplex PCR reads, yields one record per CDR3 protein. This table holds tens of thousands of distinct CDR3 sequences, 60% found once. A word on this clonotype: No antigen is known for it. One junction end does not reproduce the germline sequence, and a read error may be involved.

This sample's RNA came from whole unsorted tissue. The TCR originated in a man aged 45-65 years with non-small cell lung cancer. Sequences were obtained from lung tumor tissue. The chain combines TRBV4-2 with TRBJ2-7; 8 bases line up with TRBD1. In DNA form, the CDR3 reads TGTGCCATCAGCCAAGACAGGGGTTCGTACGAGCAATACTTC. Translating gives CAISQDRGSYEQYF.